These 10 T cell receptor beta chains originate from one sample sequenced in a study of cytomegalovirus exposure and HLA in healthy donors. Both 60 Vbeta primers and 13 Jbeta primers went into the PCR. Sequencing used immunoSEQ multiplex PCR; TCRdb keeps in-frame clones, though not all of them. The sample holds tens of thousands of clones, over 60% seen once. Specimen: PBMCs. Receptors originate from a woman aged 45-65 years in good health and CMV-seropositive.

This clone has a single count. V and J are TRBV19 and TRBJ2-7; D gene uncertain. The V and J ends lost 10 bases and 0 bases respectively, with 13 bases between them. CDR1 and CDR2 from the germline V gene are LNHDA and SQIVND (reference sequence). The CDR3 consists of 13 residues. As DNA, the CDR3 is TGTGCCACCGGTAACGAAGTCTCCTACGAGCAGTACTTC. Residues: CATGNEVSYEQYF.

Only one count was recorded for this clone. The chain combines TRBV9 with TRBJ2-1; perhaps TRBD1 as D (6 bases). The germline V gene encodes CDR1 SGDLS and CDR2 YYNGEE. CDR3 length: 15 residues. Trimming took off 2 bases at V and 4 bases at J, with 13 bases between the two ends. This CDR3 is CASSVIGTSYNEQFF. In DNA, the CDR3 is TGTGCCAGCAGCGTGATCGGGACATCTTACAATGAGCAGTTCTTC.

The rearrangement joins TRBV7-6 to TRBJ2-1; tentative D call: TRBD2 (5 bases). Trimming took 5 bases from V and 6 from J, leaving 11 bases between them. The V gene's germline CDR1 is SGHVS and CDR2 FNYEAQ. The CDR3 covers 13 residues. This chain's CDR3 is CASSPADSNEQFF. CDR3 DNA sequence: TGTGCCAGCAGCCCCGCGGACTCCAATGAGCAGTTCTTC. The full variable domain, in which reference TRBV7-6 and TRBJ2-1 provide the parts outside the CDR3, is GAGVSQSPRYKVTKRGQDVALRCDPISGHVSLYWYRQALGQGPEFLTYFNYEAQQDKSGLPNDRFSAERPEGSISTLTIQRTEQRDSAMYRCASSPADSNEQFFGPGTRLTVL.

The chain couples TRBV28 to TRBJ1-4; possible D gene TRBD1, 5 bases. The CDR3 loop spans 14 amino acids. CDR1 MDHEN and CDR2 SYDVKM come from the germline V gene. Trimming cost V 3 bases and J 8 bases, with 13 bases left between them. The CDR3 DNA reads as TGTGCCAGCAGTTTGGGGGGAAGGAGAGAAAAACTGTTTTTT. This codes for CASSLGGRREKLFF.

V is TRBV6-5 and J is TRBJ2-5; TRBD2 matches at 7 bases. The ends lost 0 bases at V and 2 bases at J; junction bases unmatched: 3. CDR3 length: 15 residues. Germline CDR1 is MNHEY and CDR2 is SVGAGI. In DNA form, the CDR3 reads TGTGCCAGCAGTTACTCGGCGGGGGATCAAGAGACCCAGTACTTC. Amino acid sequence: CASSYSAGDQETQYF.

The DNA for the CDR3 is TGTGCCAGCAGTCCCCGAAGAGGGTCTAATGAAAAACTGTTTTTT. This sequence encodes CASSPRRGSNEKLFF. This chain joins TRBV27 and TRBJ1-4; D call uncertain. Trimming cost V 5 bases and J 3 bases, with 13 bases left between them. The CDR3 length is 15 residues. CDR1 and CDR2 from the germline V gene are MNHEY and SMNVEV (reference sequence).

This chain joins TRBV30 and TRBJ2-2; D might be TRBD2 (5 bases). The CDR3 length is 13 residues. The germline V gene has CDR1 GTSNPN and CDR2 SVGIG (reference sequence). The V end lost 5 bases, the J end lost 6 bases, and 13 bases lay between the germline ends. The CDR3 nucleotides read TGTGCCTGGGCACACGGGGATGCCGGGGAGCTGTTTTTT. Its translation: CAWAHGDAGELFF.

This chain joins TRBV19 and TRBJ1-2; 10 positions match TRBD1. The J segment lost 3 bases and the V segment lost 5 bases, leaving 9 bases of the junction unmatched. CDR1 is LNHDA and CDR2 is SQIVND in the germline V gene (reference sequence). This CDR3 has 16 amino acids. The CDR3: CASSPPDRGVDYGYTF. The CDR3 coding sequence is TGTGCCAGTAGTCCCCCGGACAGGGGGGTCGACTATGGCTACACCTTC.

This clone appeared a single time. The V call is TRBV9, the J call TRBJ1-2; a weak D match, TRBD1 (6 bases). This CDR3 contains 15 residues. Trimming left V 3 bases short and J 4 bases short, with 16 bases between. CDR1 is SGDLS, CDR2 YYNGEE, per germline. The CDR3 DNA reads as TGTGCCAGCAGCGCCGGTAGAGGGGGAGCCTATGGCTACACCTTC. This sequence encodes CASSAGRGGAYGYTF.

This chain links TRBV2 with TRBJ2-7; TRBD2 aligns across 7 bases. CDR1 is SNHLY, CDR2 FYNNEI, per germline. The CDR3 is 13 residues long. V shed 2 bases, J shed 8 bases, and the junction held 6 bases outside the gene matches. As DNA, the CDR3 is TGTGCCAGCAGTGAATACAGCGGGGCGCAGCAGTACTTC. Residues: CASSEYSGAQQYF.